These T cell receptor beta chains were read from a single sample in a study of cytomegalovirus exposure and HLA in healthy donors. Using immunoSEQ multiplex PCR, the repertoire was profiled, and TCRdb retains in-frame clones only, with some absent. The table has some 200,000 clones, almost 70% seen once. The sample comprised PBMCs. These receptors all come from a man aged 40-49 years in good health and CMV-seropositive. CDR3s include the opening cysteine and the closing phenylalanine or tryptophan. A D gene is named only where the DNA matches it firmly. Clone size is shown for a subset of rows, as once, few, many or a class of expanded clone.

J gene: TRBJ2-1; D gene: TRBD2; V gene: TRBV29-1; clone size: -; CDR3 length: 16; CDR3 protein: CSVESWTSGGDNEQFF; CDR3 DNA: TGCAGCGTTGAATCTTGGACTAGCGGGGGGGACAATGAGCAGTTCTTC
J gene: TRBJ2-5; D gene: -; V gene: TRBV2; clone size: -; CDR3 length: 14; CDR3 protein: CASSVGLTSETQYF; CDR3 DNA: TGTGCCAGCAGTGTTGGGCTGACGTCGGAGACCCAGTACTTC
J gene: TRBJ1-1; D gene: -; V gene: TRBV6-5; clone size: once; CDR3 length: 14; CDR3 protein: CASSYSRQSWSAFF; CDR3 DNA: TGTGCCAGCAGTTACTCGAGACAGAGCTGGTCAGCTTTCTTT
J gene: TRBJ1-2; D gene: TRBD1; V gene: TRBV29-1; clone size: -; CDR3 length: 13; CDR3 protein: CSVGRDSSYGYTF; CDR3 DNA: TGCAGCGTTGGCCGGGACAGCTCCTATGGCTACACCTTC
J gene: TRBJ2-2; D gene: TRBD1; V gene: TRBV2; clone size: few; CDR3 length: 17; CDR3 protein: CASMGPTGLSNTGELFF; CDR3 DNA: TGTGCCAGCATGGGACCGACAGGGCTCTCCAACACCGGGGAGCTGTTTTTT
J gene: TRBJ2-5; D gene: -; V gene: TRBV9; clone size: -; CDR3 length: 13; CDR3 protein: CTSSVDTGETQYF; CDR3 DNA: TGTACCAGCAGCGTAGATACAGGGGAGACCCAGTACTTC
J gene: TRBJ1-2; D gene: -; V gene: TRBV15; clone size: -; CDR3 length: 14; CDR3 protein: CATSSSGFGYGYTF; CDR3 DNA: TGTGCCACCAGCAGCTCAGGTTTTGGCTATGGCTACACCTTC
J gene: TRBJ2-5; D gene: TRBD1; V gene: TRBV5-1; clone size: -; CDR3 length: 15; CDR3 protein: CASSPDRVGQETQYF; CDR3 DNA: TGCGCCAGCAGCCCCGACAGGGTAGGACAAGAGACCCAGTACTTC
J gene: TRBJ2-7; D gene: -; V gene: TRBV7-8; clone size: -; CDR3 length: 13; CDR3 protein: CASSRLEGYEQYF; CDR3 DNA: TGTGCCAGCAGTCGACTCGAAGGATACGAGCAGTACTTC
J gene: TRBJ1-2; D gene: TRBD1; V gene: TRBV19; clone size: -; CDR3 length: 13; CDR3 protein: CASRTDRGYGYTF; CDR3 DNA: TGTGCCAGTAGGACTGACAGGGGCTATGGCTACACCTTC
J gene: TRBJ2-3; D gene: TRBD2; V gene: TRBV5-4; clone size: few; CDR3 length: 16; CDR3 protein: CASSLAVAGGTDTQYF; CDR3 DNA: TGTGCCAGCAGCTTGGCAGTAGCGGGGGGCACAGATACGCAGTATTTT
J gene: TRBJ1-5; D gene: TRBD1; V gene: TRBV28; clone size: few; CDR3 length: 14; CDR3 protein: CASSLGQGVQPQHF; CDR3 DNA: TGTGCCAGCAGTTTGGGACAGGGGGTCCAGCCCCAGCATTTT
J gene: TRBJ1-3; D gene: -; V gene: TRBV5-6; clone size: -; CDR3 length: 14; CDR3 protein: CASSLGFSGNTIYF; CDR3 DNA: TGTGCCAGCTCCCTCGGGTTCTCTGGAAACACCATATATTTT
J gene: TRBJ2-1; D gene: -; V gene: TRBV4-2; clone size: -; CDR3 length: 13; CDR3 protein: CASSQGLNNEQFF; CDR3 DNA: TGTGCCAGCAGCCAAGGGCTGAACAATGAGCAGTTCTTC
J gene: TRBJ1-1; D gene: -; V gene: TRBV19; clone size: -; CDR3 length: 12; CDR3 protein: CASSWPNTEAFF; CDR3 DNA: TGTGCCAGTAGTTGGCCGAACACTGAAGCTTTCTTT